Described below is a single T cell receptor (beta chain) sequence and its context. The target antigen is unknown. Amplification used 60 Vbeta primers and 13 Jbeta primers. Libraries were prepared by immunoSEQ multiplex PCR; TCRdb keeps only in-frame clonotypes and omits some of them. The table records about 270,000 clones, around 65% of them present only once. The sample originates from a study of cytomegalovirus exposure and HLA in healthy donors. Points from the study as a whole: Most TCR beta V segments were productive about 87% or about 30% of the time in an earlier analysis.

Healthy people donating bone marrow made up the donors. This CDR3 is 16 amino acids long. The junction had 9 bases not matched to a gene; V was cut back by 4 bases and J by 3 bases. Germline CDR1 is SGHRS and CDR2 is YFSETQ. This receptor was obtained from a female donor in good health and CMV-seronegative. V gene TRBV5-1 combines with J gene TRBJ2-2; 7 bases are a match to TRBD1. Sequences were obtained from PBMCs. The CDR3 DNA reads as TGCGCCAGCAGCCCGGACAGGAAACTGGACACCGGGGAGCTGTTTTTT. Encoded protein: CASSPDRKLDTGELFF.